The T cell receptor beta chain described here comes from a study of beta chain features in type 1 diabetes. This CDR3 is built from 18 residues. With 0 bases removed from V and 5 bases from J, the gap between germline ends came to 23 bases. Germline CDR1 reads SGDLS; CDR2 reads YYNGEE. The investigators reverse transcribed all of the isolated RNA, so they sequenced expressed TCRB transcripts. Sequencing was performed with immunoSEQ multiplex PCR; in TCRdb, only in-frame clones are kept and a portion is missing. The sample lists 300,000 to 400,000 clones; 6.5% to 10% were seen once. V gene TRBV9 combines with J gene TRBJ1-2; TRBD1 might be the D (5 bases). Sequenced input: central memory CD4+ T cells from blood. The receptor's source is a woman aged 18-29 years in good health. CDR3 loop: CASSVAPGPRGSSYGYTF. In DNA form, the CDR3 reads TGTGCCAGCAGCGTAGCTCCAGGGCCGAGAGGCAGCTCTTATGGCTACACCTTC.